What follows are 14 T cell receptor beta chains derived from one specimen sequenced in a study of CD8 T cells in Susac syndrome. The RNA, roughly 0.5 to 1 ug, was put through reverse transcription using random hexamers. Each CDR3 protein gets one entry after TCRdb re-called the immunoSEQ multiplex PCR reads with MiXCR. The sample yields 75,000 to 95,000 distinct CDR3 sequences, roughly 95% seen once. Sequenced: CD8+ T cells from PBMCs. These receptors came from a human donor with Susac syndrome.

The V and J genes are TRBV9 and TRBJ1-2, with TRBD1 as a possible D gene (6 bases). V shed 3 bases and J shed 0 bases, with 12 bases lying between them. The CDR3 has 15 residues. Germline loops: CDR1 SGDLS, CDR2 YYNGEE. Here the CDR3 reads CASSAGTYSNYGYTF. In nucleotides, the CDR3 is TGTGCCAGCAGCGCCGGGACATATTCTAACTATGGCTACACCTTC.

The chain recombines TRBV6-5 with TRBJ2-3, with D perhaps matching TRBD1 or TRBD2 (5 bases each). The CDR3 covers 15 residues. V shed 6 bases and J shed 0 bases, with 13 bases lying between them. Germline V gene sequence: CDR1 MNHEY, CDR2 SVGAGI. CDR3 coding DNA: TGTGCCAGCAGACGGGACCTCGCTAGCACAGATACGCAGTATTTT. The encoded protein is CASRRDLASTDTQYF.

V gene TRBV28 combines with J gene TRBJ1-2; the D gene is possibly TRBD1 (5 bases). V shed 7 bases and J shed 1 base, with 13 bases lying between them. This CDR3 is built from 14 residues. The germline CDR1 and CDR2 sequences are MDHEN and SYDVKM. This CDR3 is CASTPLGDNYGYTF. The CDR3 coding sequence is TGTGCCAGCACTCCATTGGGGGATAACTATGGCTACACCTTC.

The sample holds one count of this clonotype. V and J are TRBV12-3 or TRBV12-4 and TRBJ1-2; 11 nucleotides line up with TRBD1. The V segment lost 5 bases and the J segment 4 bases; nucleotides outside the gene matches: 6. CDR3 length equals 15 residues. The CDR3 DNA reads TGTGCCAGCAGTCCTAGGGACAGGGGGGTCTATGGCTACACCTTC. Residues: CASSPRDRGVYGYTF.

As regards this clonotype: Sequence at one end of the junction differs from germline and may be a read error. The rearrangement links TRBV9 to TRBJ2-4, with D hard to call. Germline V gene lookup returns CDR1 SGDLS and CDR2 YYNGEE. The length of the CDR3 is 12 residues. The CDR3 bases are TGTGCCAGCAGCGTCCCTTTTGGTGGCATGCACTTC. It encodes CASSVPFGGMHF.

This chain joins TRBV28 and TRBJ2-5; TRBD1 might be the D (6 bases). This CDR3 has 16 amino acids. Germline assignment: CDR1 MDHEN and CDR2 SYDVKM. Trimming removed 6 bases at V and 4 bases at J, with 21 bases between. CDR3: CASSYNPDRMGETQYF. The CDR3 DNA reads as TGTGCCAGCAGCTACAATCCGGACAGAATGGGAGAGACCCAGTACTTC.

V is TRBV20-1 and J is TRBJ2-7; D perhaps matches TRBD1 (5 bases). CDR3 size: 13 residues. CDR1 and CDR2 (germline): DFQATT, SNEGSKA (reference sequence). The V end was cut by 6 bases, the J end by 0 bases, with 12 bases between. The CDR3 loop reads CSAPTTDSYEQYF. CDR3 DNA: TGCAGTGCACCCACGACAGACTCCTACGAGCAGTACTTC.

V gene TRBV5-4 combines with J gene TRBJ1-1; D is possibly TRBD1 (6 bases). V was trimmed by 4 bases and J by 11 bases, leaving 18 bases between them. Germline CDR1 is SGHNT and CDR2 is YYREEE (reference sequence). The CDR3 sequence is 13 residues long. CDR3 DNA sequence: TGTGCCAGCAGCCCACAGGCATCCCAGGGGGCTTTCTTT. Its translation: CASSPQASQGAFF.

The rearrangement uses TRBV12-3 or TRBV12-4 and TRBJ2-5, with 8 bases matching TRBD1. Trimming cost V 5 bases and J 5 bases; bases outside gene matches: 10. The CDR3 is 15 amino acids. The CDR3 loop is CASSTSGTGRETQYF. CDR3 coding DNA: TGTGCCAGCAGTACGTCCGGGACAGGTCGGGAGACCCAGTACTTC.

For the CDR3, the DNA is TGCGCCAGCAGCCAAGACGGTCCAGCCTACGAGCAGTACTTC. This encodes CASSQDGPAYEQYF. The rearrangement uses TRBV4-3 and TRBJ2-7; D gene ambiguous. The CDR3 has 14 residues. CDR1 and CDR2 (germline): LGHNA, YSLEER. Trimming shortened V by 0 bases and J by 2 bases, and 8 bases separated the two germline ends.

This clonotype was recorded a few times. The chain employs TRBV4-1 and TRBJ1-4, with D uncertain. CDR1 and CDR2 from the germline V gene are MGHRA and YSYEKL. The CDR3 consists of 15 residues. The ends were cut back, 4 bases at V and 0 bases at J, with 9 bases in the middle. DNA for the CDR3: TGCGCCAGCAGCCCCCGATCTGCAACTAATGAAAAACTGTTTTTT. It codes for CASSPRSATNEKLFF.

The V gene is TRBV15, the J gene TRBJ2-1, with TRBD2 identical over 9 bases. The CDR3 has 16 residues. Germline lookup yields CDR1 LNHNV and CDR2 YYDKDF (reference sequence). The J segment lost 7 bases and the V segment lost 0 bases, leaving 7 bases of the junction unmatched. The CDR3 DNA sequence: TGTGCCACCAGCAGAGATGGATGGACTAGCGATAATGAGCAGTTCTTC. It is translated as CATSRDGWTSDNEQFF.

This sequence joins TRBV7-2 and TRBJ1-5; possibly TRBD1 for D (5 bases). Germline CDR1 and CDR2: SGHTA and FQGNSA. The V end lost 2 bases, the J end lost 6 bases, and 8 bases lay between the germline ends. CDR3 length: 13 residues. This CDR3 reads CASSLSGTQPQHF. CDR3 sequence (DNA): TGTGCCAGCAGCTTATCTGGGACTCAGCCCCAGCATTTT.

V usage is TRBV20-1 and J usage is TRBJ2-7; 7 bases agree with TRBD1. CDR3 size: 15 residues. V lost 0 bases to trimming and J lost 2 bases; unmatched junction nucleotides: 7. The germline CDR1 and CDR2 sequences are DFQATT and SNEGSKA (reference sequence). The CDR3 nucleotides read TGCAGTGCTAGAGACCGGACAGGAGATACCTACGAGCAGTACTTC. Protein sequence: CSARDRTGDTYEQYF.